Described below is a single T cell receptor beta chain sequence and its context. The sample comes from a study of radiotherapy plus CTLA-4 blockade in lung cancer. In germline, CDR1 is MNHEY, CDR2 SVGAGI. Trimming took off 6 bases at V and 7 bases at J, with 15 bases between the two ends. This CDR3 contains 14 residues. This table comes from immunoSEQ multiplex PCR, and its TCRdb copy is limited to in-frame clones, with some not included. The data hold tens of thousands of clones, with about 78% observed a single time. This chain links TRBV6-5 with TRBJ2-2, with D possibly being TRBD1 (6 bases). The TCR sequence derives from a human donor with non-small cell lung cancer who had a partial response to radiotherapy plus ipilimumab. Some clones in this sample may be carry-over from other donors' samples. Sample: peripheral blood, taken from a patient treated with radiotherapy plus ipilimumab. The CDR3 sequence: CASRPPQGGGELFF. CDR3 in DNA: TGTGCCAGCAGACCCCCACAGGGTGGCGGGGAGCTGTTTTTT.